This TCR beta chain was identified during a study of cytomegalovirus exposure and HLA in healthy donors (dated by TCRdb to 2016 to 2017). Looking at the study overall: An earlier analysis of approximately 590 of the donors reported roughly 300 Gb of sequence data and roughly 100 million unique TCR beta sequences from 150 million to 200 million T cells. An early release that covered about 600 HLA-typed donors contained approximately 300 gigabases of sequencing data and approximately 85 million unique TCR sequences. Of the approximately 400 genotyped donors, approximately 82% fell in the genetic ancestry cluster associated with self-reported Caucasian donors. The study aimed to test whether signatures of past pathogen exposure could be identified by cataloging public T cell receptors. The T cell repertoires of roughly 660 subjects were profiled by immunosequencing and related to cytomegalovirus serostatus. A separate validation cohort of roughly 130 different subjects was used in addition to the 666-subject first cohort. To predict cytomegalovirus infection status, the study combined high-throughput TCR immunosequencing, statistical association of individual TCRs with disease status, and machine learning. A later analysis re-examined previously published TCR beta repertoires from more than 650 donors and added high-resolution HLA genotyping to investigate patterns of TCR occurrence. Rather than using new phenotypic data, the later analysis identified candidate immune exposures from TCR beta sequences and from how often those sequences occurred across donors. An earlier analysis of around 580 of the donors used high-throughput TCR beta sequencing to judge whether each TCR beta V gene segment behaved as functional or pseudogenic. Donor age, sex, ethnicity and CMV serostatus were compiled together with the repertoire data. Genome-wide SNP genotypes for about 60% of the roughly 700 donors were used in a later genetic analysis, which treated that subset as a discovery cohort. Every repertoire in the discovery cohort had been generated on one and the same sequencing platform. HLA typing covered class I and class II loci at four-digit resolution. The number of typed donors differed by locus: roughly 629-640 for A, B, C, DRB1 and DQB1; 500 to 550 for DQA1; some 590 for DPA1; and roughly 470 for DPB1. Five DR-DQ haplotypes were treated as single units for association and clustering because of strong linkage in the cohort. Among 300 to 450 genotyped donors of the cohort, an average of about 240,000 unique TCR beta nucleotide sequences were sequenced per donor, around a sixth of them non-productive. What the research found in general, with its limitations: In a later analysis, most CMV-associated TCR beta chains were found to appear HLA-restricted, with HLA associations seemingly driven largely by CMV exposure. Assigning TCR associations to individual alleles was difficult when HLA alleles, especially DR and DQ, strongly co-occurred. The presence/absence analyses assumed that sequencing depth was roughly uniform across donors, and that assumption may not be true. While some public TCRs were present in many individuals, most TCR sequences turned up only very rarely across donors. The 87-base-pair reads could not distinguish some IMGT-functional V segments, including TRBV6-2 and TRBV6-3, so those segments were excluded. In an earlier analysis of approximately 600 of the donors, most TCR beta V segments were observed in productive rearrangements about 90% or about 30% of the time, broadly matching IMGT annotations. A further reported finding was that TCR beta sequences accurately predicted the HLA-A and HLA-B alleles for most subjects in the first cohort. Because counts were too low, around 17 rarely observed V segments, including chromosome 9 orphons, were left out of the earlier analysis of a few hundred of the donors. In a later analysis, TCR association rates were found to vary across HLA loci, with the most associated TCRs seen for DRB1 alleles and the fewest for HLA-C alleles. A later genetic analysis reported fewer N-insertions in productive TCRs among donors in an Asian-associated ancestry cluster than the roughly 670-donor mean. A total of fewer than 200 TCR beta chains were listed by the study as associated with cytomegalovirus. An association between a missense DCLRE1C variant and V-gene and J-gene trimming of TCR beta chains was found in a later genetic analysis and replicated in an independent cohort. Linkage disequilibrium might explain the correlated functional status among segregating V segments, but an unknown experimental factor could not be excluded. Three of the identified cytomegalovirus-associated TCR beta chains were confirmed in vitro to be specific for cytomegalovirus antigens. The classifier was reported to diagnose cytomegalovirus status with high specificity and sensitivity in both the original cohort and the validation cohort. A later analysis reported that several top co-occurrence clusters appeared linked to parvovirus B19, influenza, CMV and Epstein-Barr virus. In a later analysis, over 15,000 TCR beta sequences were associated with specific HLA alleles at a false discovery rate of 0.05. In a later analysis, HLA-associated TCR beta chains showed more clonal expansion and lower generation probabilities than non-associated chains that were equally common. It was suggested by the authors that the approach could potentially be generalized to other disease states and immunological phenotypes. A cluster of highly shared sequence variants was judged likely to represent a technical artifact of the sequencing pipeline. Because some donors lacked HLA typing at each locus, the association tests relied only on the typed subset. The only immune exposure information available for the cohort was CMV serostatus. Only TCR beta chains were sequenced in this cohort, and the absence of alpha or paired-chain data limited detectable features.

Libraries were prepared through the immunoSEQ multiplex PCR assay. The multiplex PCR relied on a mix of 60 forward primers for TCR Vbeta segments and 13 reverse primers for TCR Jbeta segments. The CDR3 region of rearranged TCR beta genes was amplified from genomic DNA by a multiplex PCR assay. Amplified TCR beta libraries were sequenced as 87-base-pair reads on the Illumina HiSeq System. Per the original workflow: Across the 700 or so repertoires, a later analysis counted tens of millions of unique TCR beta chains, some 11 million of which were shared by at least two donors. Raw reads were error-corrected and collapsed into unique sequences by a nearest-neighbor algorithm in which closely related sequences were merged to remove PCR and sequencing errors. Alignment of CDR3 sequences to IMGT reference sequences was used to assign V, D and J gene segments. Each retained sequence needed at least a six-nucleotide match to both a V gene segment and a J gene segment. A rearrangement was called productive if the CDR3 had no stop codons and remained in frame with V and J, and every other rearrangement was called non-productive. CDR3 was defined according to IMGT convention as the region running from the second conserved V-encoded cysteine to the conserved J-encoded phenylalanine. In an earlier analysis of more than 550 of the donors, sequences lacking an unambiguous match to a single V gene segment were excluded. An earlier analysis of under 750 of the donors called V segments functional above 56.7% productive rearrangements and segregating when the between-donor standard deviation exceeded 5%. A statistical classification framework was built for diagnosing cytomegalovirus status from the catalog of TCR beta chain sequences. In a later analysis, V and J genes were assigned by comparing TCR nucleotide sequences against IMGT/GENE-DB human TR gene sequences. A later analysis assigned CDR3 sequences and most-parsimonious VDJ recombination scenarios with the TCRdist pipeline. In a later analysis, every TCR beta chain was defined by the combination of its CDR3 amino acid sequence and its V-gene family, and reads without a unique V-gene family were dropped. To address suspected cross-contamination and a sequencing artifact, a later analysis removed under 600 highly shared, low-generation-probability nucleotide sequences. For each public chain, a later analysis derived a clonal expansion index from normalized ranks of inferred template counts within each repertoire. In a later analysis, generation probabilities were computed using a VDJ recombination model fitted to out-of-frame rearrangements, and the results were checked against IGoR. In a later analysis, TCR-TCR, TCR-HLA and TCR-CMV co-occurrence was scored with hypergeometric tests, and a repertoire-size bias correction was applied to TCR pairs. A later analysis estimated false discovery rates by permuting HLA or CMV assignments 20 times. In a later analysis, co-occurring TCRs were grouped using DBSCAN, and TCRdist sequence similarity was added for clustering within HLA-allele-positive subsets. Repertoires with fewer than 30,000 or more than 120,000 public chains, plus five repertoires with anomalous nucleotide sharing, were excluded from co-occurrence clustering. TCRdb obtained this table from immuneACCESS and retained in-frame rearrangements with V and J assigned. These tables miss some clones; where compared with another copy, unresolved V genes account for less than half of the shortfall, and the remainder is unexplained. The V and J calls and clone size were taken over from that table, and D and trimming were inferred from the DNA. The sample table holds about 140,000 clones, of which about 79% were seen once. Around 4.3% of the sample rests with the top ten.

Reading the germline V gene gives CDR1 MGHRA and CDR2 YSYEKL. Inclusive of the bounding cysteine and phenylalanine, the CDR3 is 14 residues long. Kept here is only the CDR3 DNA, which spans 42 bases and is read in frame from base 1. V is shortened by 4 bases, J by 5 bases, and the region joining them spans 14 bases. The cohort consisted of 666 healthy bone marrow donors. At the time of sampling, all cohort members were nominally healthy, though unrecorded immune exposures were likely present. The donor tested CMV seropositive and was one of the 289 seropositive cohort members. Every donor gave a peripheral blood sample, and the peripheral blood mononuclear cells from that sample were used for TCR beta sequencing. The Qiagen DNeasy Blood Extraction Kit was used to extract genomic DNA from the blood cell samples. With respect to this clone: This clone's antigen is unknown. No per-base quality is available; no much larger clone lies one base away.

This chain is built from TRBV4-1 and TRBJ1-1, and TRBD1 may be the D gene, going by 6 matching bases. This clonotype was sampled from a man aged 40-49 years in good health and CMV-seropositive. The material sequenced was PBMCs. The DNA reads as follows: TGCGCCAGCAGCCCAGGGAACAGGGAGACTGAAGCTTTCTTT. It translates as CASSPGNRETEAFF.